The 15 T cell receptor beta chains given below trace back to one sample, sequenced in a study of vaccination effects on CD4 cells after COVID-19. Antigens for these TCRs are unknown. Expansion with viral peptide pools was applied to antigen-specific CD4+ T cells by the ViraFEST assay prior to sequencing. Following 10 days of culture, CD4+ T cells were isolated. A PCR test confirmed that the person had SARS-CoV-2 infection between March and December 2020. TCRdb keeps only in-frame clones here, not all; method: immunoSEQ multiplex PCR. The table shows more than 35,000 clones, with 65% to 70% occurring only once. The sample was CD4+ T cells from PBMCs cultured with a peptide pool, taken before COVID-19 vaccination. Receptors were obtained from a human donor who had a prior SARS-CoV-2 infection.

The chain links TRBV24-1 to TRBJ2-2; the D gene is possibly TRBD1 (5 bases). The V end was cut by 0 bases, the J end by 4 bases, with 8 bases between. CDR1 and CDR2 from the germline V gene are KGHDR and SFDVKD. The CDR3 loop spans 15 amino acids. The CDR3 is CATSDLGHPTGELFF. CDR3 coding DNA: TGTGCCACCAGTGATTTGGGACATCCCACCGGGGAGCTGTTTTTT.

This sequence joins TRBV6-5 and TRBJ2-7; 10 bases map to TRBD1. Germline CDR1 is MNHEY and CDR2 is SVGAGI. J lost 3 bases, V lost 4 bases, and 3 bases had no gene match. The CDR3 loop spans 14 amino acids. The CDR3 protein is CASSSGTGVYEQYF. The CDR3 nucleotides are TGTGCCAGCAGTTCCGGGACAGGGGTCTACGAGCAGTACTTC.

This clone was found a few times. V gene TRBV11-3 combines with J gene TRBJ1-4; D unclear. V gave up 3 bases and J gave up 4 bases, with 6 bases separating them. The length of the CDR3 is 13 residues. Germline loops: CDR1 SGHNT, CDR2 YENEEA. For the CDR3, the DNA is TGTGCCAGCAGCTTGGGGAATAATGAAAAACTGTTTTTT. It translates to CASSLGNNEKLFF.

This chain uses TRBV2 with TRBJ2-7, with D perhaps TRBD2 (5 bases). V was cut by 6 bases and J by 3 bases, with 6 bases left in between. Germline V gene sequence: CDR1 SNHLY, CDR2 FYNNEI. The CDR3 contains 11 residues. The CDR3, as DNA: TGTGCCAGCAGAGGACTCTACGAGCAGTACTTC. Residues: CASRGLYEQYF.

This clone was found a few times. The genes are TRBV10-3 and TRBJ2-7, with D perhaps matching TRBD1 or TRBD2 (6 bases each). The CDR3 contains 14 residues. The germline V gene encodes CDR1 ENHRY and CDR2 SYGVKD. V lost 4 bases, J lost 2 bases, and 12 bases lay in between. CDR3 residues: CAISAYREAYEQYF. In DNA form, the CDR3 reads TGTGCCATCAGTGCCTACAGGGAGGCCTACGAGCAGTACTTC.

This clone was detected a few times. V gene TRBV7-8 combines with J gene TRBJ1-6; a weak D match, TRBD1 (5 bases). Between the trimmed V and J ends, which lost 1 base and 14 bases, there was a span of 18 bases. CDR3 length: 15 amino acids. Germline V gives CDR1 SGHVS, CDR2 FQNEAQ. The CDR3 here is CASSLGQGGGLALHF. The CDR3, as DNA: TGTGCCAGCAGCTTAGGGCAGGGAGGTGGGTTAGCCCTCCACTTT. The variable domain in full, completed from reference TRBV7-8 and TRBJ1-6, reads GAGVSQSPRYKVAKRGQDVALRCDPISGHVSLFWYQQALGQGPEFLTYFQNEAQLDKSGLPSDRFFAERPEGSVSTLKIQRTQQEDSAVYLCASSLGQGGGLALHFGNGTRLTVT.

DNA for the CDR3: TGTGCCAGTAGGGTTTTCGGACAACACTCTGGGGCCAACGTCCTGACTTTC. It codes for CASRVFGQHSGANVLTF. The chain links TRBV19 to TRBJ2-6, with D possibly matching TRBD1 (5 bases). V lost 6 bases to trimming and J lost 0 bases, with 15 bases between them. Germline V CDR1 and CDR2: LNHDA, SQIVND (reference sequence). The CDR3 spans 17 residues.

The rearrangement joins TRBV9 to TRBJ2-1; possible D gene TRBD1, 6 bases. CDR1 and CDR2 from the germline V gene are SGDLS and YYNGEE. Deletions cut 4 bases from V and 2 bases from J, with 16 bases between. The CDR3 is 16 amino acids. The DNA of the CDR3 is TGTGCCAGCAGCCGGGGACAAGAGGTGGCCTACAATGAGCAGTTCTTC. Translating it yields CASSRGQEVAYNEQFF.

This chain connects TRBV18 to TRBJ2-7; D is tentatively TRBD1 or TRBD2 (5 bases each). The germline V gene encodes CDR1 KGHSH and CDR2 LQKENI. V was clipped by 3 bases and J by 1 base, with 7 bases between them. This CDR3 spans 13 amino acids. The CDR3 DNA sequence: TGTGCCAGCTCACCGGGACGGTCCTACGAGCAGTACTTC. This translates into CASSPGRSYEQYF. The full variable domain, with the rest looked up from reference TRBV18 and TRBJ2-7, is NAGVMQNPRHLVRRRGQEARLRCSPMKGHSHVYWYRQLPEEGLKFMVYLQKENIIDESGMPKERFSAEFPKEGPSILRIQQVVRGDSAAYFCASSPGRSYEQYFGPGTRLTVT.

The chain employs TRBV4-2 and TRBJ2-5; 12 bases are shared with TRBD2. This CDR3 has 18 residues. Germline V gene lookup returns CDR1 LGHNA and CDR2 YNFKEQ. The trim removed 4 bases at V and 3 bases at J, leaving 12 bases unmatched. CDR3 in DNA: TGTGCCAGCAGCCTACTAAAAGGACTAGCGGGAAAAAAAGAGACCCAGTACTTC. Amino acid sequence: CASSLLKGLAGKKETQYF.

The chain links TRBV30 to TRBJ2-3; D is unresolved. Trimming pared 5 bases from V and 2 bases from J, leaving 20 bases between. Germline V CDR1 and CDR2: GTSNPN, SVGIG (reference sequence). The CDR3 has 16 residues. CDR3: CAWLQRVGRTTDTQYF. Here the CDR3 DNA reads TGTGCCTGGCTTCAGCGAGTGGGCAGGACCACAGATACGCAGTATTTT. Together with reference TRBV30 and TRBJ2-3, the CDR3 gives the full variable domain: SQTIHQWPATLVQPVGSPLSLECTVEGTSNPNLYWYRQAAGRGLQLLFYSVGIGQISSEVPQNLSASRPQDRQFILSSKKLLLSDSGFYLCAWLQRVGRTTDTQYFGPGTRLTVL.

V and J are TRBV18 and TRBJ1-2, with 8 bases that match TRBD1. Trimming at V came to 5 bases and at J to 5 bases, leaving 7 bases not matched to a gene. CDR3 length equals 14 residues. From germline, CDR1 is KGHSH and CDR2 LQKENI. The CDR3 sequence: CASSTGTGEYGYTF. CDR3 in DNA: TGTGCCAGCTCAACCGGGACAGGAGAATATGGCTACACCTTC.

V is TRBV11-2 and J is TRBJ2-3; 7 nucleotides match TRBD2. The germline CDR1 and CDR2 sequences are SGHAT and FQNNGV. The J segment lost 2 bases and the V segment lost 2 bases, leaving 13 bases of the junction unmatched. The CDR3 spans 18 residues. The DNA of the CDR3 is TGTGCCAGCAGCTTAAGGCGAAAAGGGACTAAGCTCACAGATACGCAGTATTTT. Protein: CASSLRRKGTKLTDTQYF.

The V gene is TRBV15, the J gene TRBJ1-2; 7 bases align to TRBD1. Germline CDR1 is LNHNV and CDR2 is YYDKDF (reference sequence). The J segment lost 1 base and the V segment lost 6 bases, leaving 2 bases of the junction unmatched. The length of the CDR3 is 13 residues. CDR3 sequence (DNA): TGTGCCACCAGACGGGACAGTAACTATGGCTACACCTTC. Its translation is CATRRDSNYGYTF.

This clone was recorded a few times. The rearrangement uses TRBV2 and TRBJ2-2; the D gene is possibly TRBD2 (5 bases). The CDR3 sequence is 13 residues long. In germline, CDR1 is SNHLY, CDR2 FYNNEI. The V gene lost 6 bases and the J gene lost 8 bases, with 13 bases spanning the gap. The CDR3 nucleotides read TGTGCCAGCAGGAACATAAGGGAGGGGGAGCTGTTTTTT. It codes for CASRNIREGELFF.